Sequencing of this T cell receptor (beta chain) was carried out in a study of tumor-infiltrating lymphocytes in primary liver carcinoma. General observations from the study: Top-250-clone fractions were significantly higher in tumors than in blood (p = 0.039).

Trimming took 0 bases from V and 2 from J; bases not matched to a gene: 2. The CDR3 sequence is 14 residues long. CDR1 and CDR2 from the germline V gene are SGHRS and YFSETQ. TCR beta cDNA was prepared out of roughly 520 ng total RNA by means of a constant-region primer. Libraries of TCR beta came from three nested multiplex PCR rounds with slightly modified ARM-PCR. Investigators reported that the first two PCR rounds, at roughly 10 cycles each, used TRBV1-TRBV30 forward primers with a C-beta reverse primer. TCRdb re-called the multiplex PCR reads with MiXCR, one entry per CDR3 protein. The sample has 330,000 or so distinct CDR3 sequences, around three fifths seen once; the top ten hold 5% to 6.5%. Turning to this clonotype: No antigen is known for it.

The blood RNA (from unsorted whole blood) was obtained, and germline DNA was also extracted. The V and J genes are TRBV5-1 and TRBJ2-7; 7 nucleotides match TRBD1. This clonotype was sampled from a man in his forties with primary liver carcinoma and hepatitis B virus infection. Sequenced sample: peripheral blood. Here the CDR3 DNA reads TGCGCCAGCAGCTTGGAAGGGGGCCCCTACGAGCAGTACTTC. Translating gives CASSLEGGPYEQYF.